The source of this T cell receptor (beta chain) is a study of cytomegalovirus exposure and HLA in healthy donors. Overall study findings and caveats: Previous analysis showed most TCR beta V segments were productive about 87% or about 30% of the time. Later, TCR association rates were found to vary by HLA locus, highest for DRB1 and lowest for HLA-C. It is likely that the observed cluster of highly shared sequence variants was a sequencing artifact. The authors excluded some V segments, including TRBV6-2 and TRBV6-3, as indistinguishable.

This CDR3 comprises 14 residues. V was shortened by 0 bases and J by 3 bases, with 6 bases between the two germline ends. The germline V gene has CDR1 SGDLS and CDR2 YYNGEE. Concerning this clone itself: Its target is unknown.

Amplification used 60 Vbeta primers and 13 Jbeta primers. Some clones are missing from TCRdb's copy, which holds only in-frame ones; the method was immunoSEQ multiplex PCR. The repertoire holds about 170,000 clones, with roughly 80% as singletons. The sample was PBMCs. The J gene is TRBJ2-2, the V gene TRBV9; D is unresolved. The source of this sequence is a woman between 45 and 60 years old in good health and CMV-seropositive. CDR3 sequence: CASSVAGDTGELFF. CDR3 bases: TGTGCCAGCAGCGTAGCGGGTGACACCGGGGAGCTGTTTTTT.